This TCR beta chain was found in a study of identical twins. Whole-study results and caveats: In cord blood, abundant beta clonotypes had fewer insertions; memory showed no trend. Cross-sectional statistics underpinned the conclusions; the same donors were not followed. Invariant T cells like MAIT and iNKT could partly confound the zero-insertion analyses.

This CDR3 spans 14 amino acids. Looked up from germline, CDR1 is DFQATT and CDR2 is SNEGSKA (reference sequence). J was trimmed by 6 bases and V by 1 base; bases with no gene match: 6. TCRdb processed the 5' RACE reads anew with MiXCR; each CDR3 protein has one entry. The table includes a few hundred thousand distinct CDR3 sequences, 13% to 15% detected once. A remark on this clonotype: The antigen is not known.

In addition, the sample was reused for a study of yellow fever vaccine responses in identical twins.

The rearrangement joins TRBV20-1 to TRBJ2-5, with 9 bases that match TRBD2. The origin of this receptor is a woman aged 18-35 years in good health. The sequencing input was CD4+ T cells sorted from blood. CDR3 sequence reads: CSARGGLALKTQYF. The CDR3 region has the DNA TGCAGTGCTAGAGGGGGACTAGCCTTGAAGACCCAGTACTTC.